This T cell receptor (beta chain) came from a study of vaccination and CD4 T cells after COVID-19. About the study: Participants were given two doses of BNT162b2 or mRNA-1273 vaccine. Overlapping spike peptides of SARS-CoV-2, HCoV-NL63, HCoV-OC43 and HCoV-229E stimulated the cells.

Once obtained from cultured CD4+ T cells, the DNA was sequenced using the Oncomine TCR Beta short-read assay. Cultured CD4+ T cells were the source of extracted genomic DNA. From the PCR reads, TCRdb called clonotypes with MiXCR, one entry per CDR3 protein. The repertoire holds about 6,800 distinct CDR3 sequences, with 35% as singletons. The treatment: approximately 9-day PBMC culture with coronavirus spike peptide pools or control peptides (ViraFEST assay). These CD4+ T cells came from an unexposed donor, sampled before the COVID-19 pandemic (2011-2018). V lost 3 bases and J lost 3, with 9 bases in between. The CDR3 runs to 13 residues. From germline, CDR1 is DFQATT and CDR2 SNEGSKA (reference sequence). This clonotype was picked up a small number of times. Its antigen is currently unknown.

V is TRBV20-1 and J is TRBJ2-1; the D gene is possibly TRBD2 (6 bases). The source of this sequence is a human donor in good health. Material for sequencing was CD4+ T cells from blood, cultured in vitro. CDR3 region: CSASGRFYNEQFF. The CDR3 region has the DNA TGCAGTGCTAGTGGGAGGTTCTACAATGAGCAGTTCTTC.